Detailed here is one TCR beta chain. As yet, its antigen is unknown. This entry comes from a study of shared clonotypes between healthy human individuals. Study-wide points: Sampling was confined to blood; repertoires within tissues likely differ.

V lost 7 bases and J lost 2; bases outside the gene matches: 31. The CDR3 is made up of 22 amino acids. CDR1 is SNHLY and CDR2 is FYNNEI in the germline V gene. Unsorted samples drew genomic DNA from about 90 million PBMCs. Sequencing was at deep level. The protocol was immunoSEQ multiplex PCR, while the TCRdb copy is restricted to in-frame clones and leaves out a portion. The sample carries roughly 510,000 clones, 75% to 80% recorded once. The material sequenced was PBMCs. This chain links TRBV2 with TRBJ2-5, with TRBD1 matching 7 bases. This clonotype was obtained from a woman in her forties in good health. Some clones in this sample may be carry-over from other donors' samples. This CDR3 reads CASTLKVKGGGVGDNRQETQYF. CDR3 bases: TGTGCCAGCACCCTAAAGGTTAAAGGGGGCGGCGTTGGGGACAATCGACAAGAGACCCAGTACTTC.